The clone carrying this T cell receptor beta chain was counted at least ten times. What it binds is unknown. The record originates from a study of molecular identifiers for immune sequencing clone quantification. TCRdb re-called the PCR reads with MiXCR, one entry per CDR3 protein. Of 40,000 or so distinct CDR3 sequences listed, roughly 21% were seen once; the top ten hold approximately 1.2%. Regarding the study as a whole: Highly expanded clone sizes could be underestimated through barcode sharing by identical TCR molecules.

This CDR3 is 13 amino acids long. The germline V gene has CDR1 MGHRA and CDR2 YSYEKL. Trimming removed 1 base from V and 4 bases from J, with 5 bases in between. Sorting recovered naive CD8 T cells on a CD8+CD4-CCR7+CD45RA+ profile. The chain combines TRBV4-1 with TRBJ1-5; no definite D call. The sample consisted of naive CD8+ T cells from blood, with Jurkat cell RNA spiked in. As for subset: FACS-sorted CD8+CD4-CCR7+CD45RA+ naive T cells. The receptor was derived from a human donor in good health. Some libraries in this study had Jurkat cell RNA spiked in. The CDR3, as DNA: TGCGCCAGCAGCCAAGCCAGGAATCAGCCCCAGCATTTT. Protein: CASSQARNQPQHF.